This TCR beta chain was sequenced in a study of human CD8 memory T cell subsets. Notes on the study in general: High, similar diversity marked stem-like memory and precursor exhausted T cells but not effector memory cells.

With regard to this clonotype: Its antigen is not identified.

Sequencing libraries of TCR beta were made by UMI-labeled 5' RACE. TCRdb reprocessed the 5' RACE reads, with one entry per CDR3 protein and no DNA. Reported are a few thousand distinct CDR3 sequences; the ten largest clones contain about 35%. This CDR3 contains 16 residues. Per germline, CDR1 LGHNA and CDR2 YNFKEQ. The V gene is TRBV4-2, the J gene TRBJ1-3. Sequencing was carried out using CD8+ effector memory T cells (TEM) sorted from PBMCs. Subset reported: effector memory CD8 T cells, CCR7- CD45RO+ CD95+. The source of this sequence is a human donor in good health. The CDR3 here is CASSQDQGHSGNTIYF.